This T cell receptor (beta chain) was identified in a study of blood T cell repertoires in COVID-19. Whole-study context: Collection of acute and convalescent COVID-19 samples took place in the United States, Italy and Spain. PBMCs, B-cell-depleted T cells, or T cells provided the cDNA or gDNA that made up the material.

Cohorts were determined from participant-reported clinical history. Per germline, CDR1 LGHDT and CDR2 YNNKEL (reference sequence). Trimming took 3 bases from V and 3 from J; bases not matched to a gene: 4. This CDR3 is built from 15 residues. Study processing details: Estimation of nucleated cell counts was performed using reference gene primer amplification. Clones were read by immunoSEQ multiplex PCR, and TCRdb kept only the in-frame ones, dropping some. The V and J calls and clone size were taken over from that table, and D and trimming were inferred from the DNA. The sample includes more than 300,000 clones, approximately 90% of them seen just once.

The chain couples TRBV3-1 (or the pseudogene TRBV3-2) to TRBJ2-2; 7 nucleotides match TRBD1. This receptor was taken from a woman in her twenties or thirties who had been exposed to COVID-19. Sequencing input: PBMCs or T cells enriched from blood (not recorded which). CDR3 protein: CASSHYRGDTGELFF. The CDR3 DNA follows: TGTGCCAGCAGCCACTACAGGGGCGACACCGGGGAGCTGTTTTTT.